This T cell receptor beta chain was sequenced during a study of OX40 agonist ivuxolimab in advanced cancers. Regarding the complete study: The costimulatory receptor OX40 (CD134) was targeted by ivuxolimab, a fully human IgG2 agonistic monoclonal antibody. Three dose-escalation patients achieved partial responses, one with hepatocellular carcinoma and two with cutaneous melanoma. The paper reports the monotherapy dose-escalation portion (N = 52 patients) of the phase I ivuxolimab trial. Patients were allowed to have had prior anti-PD-1, anti-PD-L1 or anti-CTLA-4 therapy, and 30% to 50% of the dose-escalation patients had previously received checkpoint inhibitors. In the dose-escalation cohort, around four fifths of patients were male, and the mean age was around 60 years with a range of about 20 to 80. Peripheral TCRbeta sequencing aimed to test whether ivuxolimab altered TCR sequence diversity and caused clonal T-cell expansion. Of the approximately 50 dose-escalation patients, hepatocellular carcinoma was present in 19, melanoma in about 15, renal cell carcinoma in 9 and head and neck cancer in 9. Intravenous ivuxolimab was administered to patients every 2 weeks at six dose levels: 0.01, 0.1, 0.3, 1.5, 3 and 10 mg/kg. The study at large found these results: Antigen specificity was not determined for the clonally expanded peripheral T cells. At doses of 0.1 to 3.0 mg/kg, clonal expansion of both CD4+ and CD8+ T cells in blood was seen between baseline and week 6. After ivuxolimab, more expanded clones were found on average in CD8+ T cells than in CD4+ T cells. In partial responders in the 0.1-3.0 mg/kg groups, normalized peripheral clonal expansion was found to be among the lowest, especially among CD8+ T cells. Low levels of normalized T-cell clonal expansion were also seen in some patients who did not respond.

Patients with autoimmune disease history or receiving systemic immunosuppression were excluded from the trial. Peripheral blood for TCR sequencing was collected from all dose cohorts at baseline, on cycle 4 day 1, and on cycle 7 day 1. Samples were obtained from an open-label, multicenter, first-in-human phase I dose-escalation trial of ivuxolimab. Adults with locally advanced or metastatic melanoma, renal cell, hepatocellular, or head and neck squamous cell carcinoma were enrolled in the trial. Before TCR sequencing, CD4+ T cells and CD8+ T cells from peripheral blood were sorted into separate populations. For sequencing of the TCRbeta CDR3 region, genomic DNA was extracted from the sorted cells. The immunoSEQ Assay was used to sequence the TCRbeta CDR3 regions. TCRdb obtained this table from immuneACCESS and retained in-frame rearrangements with V and J assigned. These tables miss some clones; where compared with another copy, unresolved V genes account for less than half of the shortfall, and the remainder is unexplained. The sample table records fewer than 85,000 clones; about 80% of these occur just once. The ten largest clones take up approximately 7% of the sample.

The CDR3 goes from the cysteine to the phenylalanine over 15 residues. Only the CDR3 part of the read is kept: 45 bases, read in frame from the first base. Here V drops 0 bases and J drops 6 bases, and the junction holds 3 bases not matched to any gene. CDR1 and CDR2 are drawn from the germline V gene: SGHTA, FQGNSA. Concerning this clone: Its specific antigen is unknown. No much larger clonotype is one base removed from it; base qualities were not supplied.

Source: CD4+ or CD8+ T cells sorted from blood, taken in a trial of the OX40 agonist ivuxolimab. The sequence derives from an adult with an advanced solid tumor such as melanoma, head and neck, liver or kidney cancer. The chain uses TRBV7-2 and TRBJ2-1; TRBD1 aligns with 9 central bases. Read as DNA, the sequence is TGTGCCAGCAGCTTAGCCGGGACAGGGCTCAATGAGCAGTTCTTC. This gives the protein CASSLAGTGLNEQFF.